The next 12 T cell receptor beta chains were all read from a single sample in a study of cytomegalovirus exposure and HLA in healthy donors. In the PCR, 60 Vbeta and 13 Jbeta primers were used. Produced via immunoSEQ multiplex PCR; TCRdb's table is partial and in-frame only. The sample lists 110,000 to 150,000 clones, 75% to 85% occurring once. Material: PBMCs. The receptor set was obtained from a woman in her late teens or twenties in good health and CMV-seropositive.

To note about this clone: A read error may produce the germline difference seen at one junction end. The rearrangement uses TRBV7-9 and TRBJ1-2; 7 nucleotides line up with TRBD1. The CDR3 has 15 amino acids. Germline lookup yields CDR1 SEHNR and CDR2 FQNEAQ (reference sequence). In nucleotides, the CDR3 is TGTTCCAGCAGCTTAGAAGGGGGCGCGGGTGGCGGCTACACCTTC. This encodes CSSSLEGGAGGGYTF.

The chain is built from TRBV7-8 and TRBJ1-4, with D perhaps TRBD1 (5 bases). Germline CDR1 and CDR2: SGHVS and FQNEAQ. The CDR3 covers 15 residues. V was clipped by 6 bases and J by 2 bases, with 13 bases between them. The CDR3 reads CASRRGGTTNEKLFF. CDR3 DNA sequence: TGTGCCAGCAGGCGGGGGGGTACCACTAATGAAAAACTGTTTTTT.

V usage is TRBV5-1 and J usage is TRBJ2-5, with TRBD2 matching over 8 bases. Trimming took 4 bases from V and 5 from J; bases not matched to a gene: 10. Germline V gene data show CDR1 as SGHRS and CDR2 as YFSETQ. The length of the CDR3 is 15 residues. The CDR3 sequence is CASSTLAGPGETQYF. In nucleotides, the CDR3 is TGCGCCAGCAGCACGTTAGCGGGGCCGGGGGAGACCCAGTACTTC.

The J gene is TRBJ2-7, the V gene TRBV7-9; a possible D gene is TRBD1 (6 bases). Trimming stripped 5 bases from V and 1 base from J, with 12 bases between. Germline values: CDR1 SEHNR, CDR2 FQNEAQ (reference sequence). CDR3 length equals 14 residues. The CDR3 loop reads CASSLDGQSYEQYF. CDR3 DNA sequence: TGTGCCAGCAGCCTCGATGGACAGTCCTACGAGCAGTACTTC.

This rearrangement joins TRBV6-5 to TRBJ2-1; D ambiguous. V dropped 2 bases and J dropped 0 bases, with 8 bases sitting between them. The CDR3 spans 15 residues. Germline assignment: CDR1 MNHEY and CDR2 SVGAGI. This CDR3 reads CASSYGSLSYNEQFF. The DNA for the CDR3 is TGTGCCAGCAGTTACGGCAGTCTCTCCTACAATGAGCAGTTCTTC.

The J gene is TRBJ1-5, the V gene TRBV19, with D possibly matching TRBD1 (6 bases). The CDR3 sequence is 14 residues long. Germline V gene sequence: CDR1 LNHDA, CDR2 SQIVND (reference sequence). The ends were cut back, 5 bases at V and 3 bases at J, with 11 bases in the middle. Here the CDR3 reads CASSEQGHNQPQHF. The CDR3 DNA follows: TGTGCCAGTAGTGAACAGGGACACAATCAGCCCCAGCATTTT.

The chain couples TRBV27 to TRBJ1-4; 7 nucleotides agree with TRBD1. The CDR3 loop spans 13 amino acids. CDR1 MNHEY and CDR2 SMNVEV come from the germline V gene (reference sequence). V lost 6 bases, J lost 5 bases, and 3 bases stayed unmatched. CDR3 residues: CASSQQGNEKLFF. CDR3 in DNA: TGTGCCAGCAGCCAACAGGGGAATGAAAAACTGTTTTTT.

The chain carries TRBV5-1 and TRBJ1-4, with 7 nucleotides matching TRBD1. Trimming removed 1 base from V and 0 bases from J; junction bases left unmatched: 0. Per the germline V gene, CDR1 is SGHRS and CDR2 is YFSETQ. The length of the CDR3 is 15 residues. CDR3 amino acids: CASSLQGATNEKLFF. Written as DNA, the CDR3 is TGCGCCAGCAGCTTGCAGGGGGCAACTAATGAAAAACTGTTTTTT.

This chain uses TRBV19 with TRBJ1-6; possible D gene TRBD1, 5 bases. Trimming pared 3 bases from V and 5 bases from J, leaving 11 bases between. This CDR3 is 15 amino acids long. Germline V gene lookup returns CDR1 LNHDA and CDR2 SQIVND (reference sequence). The CDR3: CASSISGWDNSPLHF. In nucleotides, the CDR3 is TGTGCCAGTAGTATTTCAGGGTGGGATAATTCACCCCTCCACTTT.

The rearrangement links TRBV5-1 to TRBJ2-5; TRBD1 might be the D (6 bases). The J call is in doubt because the DNA end fits TRBJ2-7 better. This CDR3 comprises 14 residues. Germline V gene sequence: CDR1 SGHRS, CDR2 YFSETQ. CDR3 sequence (DNA): TGCGCCAGCAGCTTGGTACAGGGAAGCTACGAGCAGTACTTC. Translated: CASSLVQGSYEQYF.

The J gene is TRBJ1-1, the V gene TRBV6-1; tentatively, D is TRBD1 (6 bases). Germline lookup yields CDR1 MNHNS and CDR2 SASEGT. CDR3 length: 14 amino acids. Between the trimmed V and J ends, which lost 6 bases and 2 bases, there was a span of 13 bases. This CDR3 reads CASRVTGTNTEAFF. The CDR3 nucleotides read TGTGCCAGCAGAGTGACAGGAACAAACACTGAAGCTTTCTTT.

J is TRBJ2-7 and V is TRBV6-1; TRBD1 matches 9 bases. This CDR3 has 13 residues. Germline loops: CDR1 MNHNS, CDR2 SASEGT. V dropped 8 bases and J dropped 4; count of bases not matched to a gene: 6. The CDR3 is CASGRDRAYEQYF. The CDR3 bases are TGTGCCAGCGGTCGGGACAGGGCTTACGAGCAGTACTTC.